This TCR beta chain was documented in a study of blood T cell repertoires in COVID-19. On the study more broadly: Sample material is recorded as cDNA or gDNA derived from T cells, B-cell-depleted T cells, or PBMCs.

Seattle researchers signed up patients amid active infection and tracked them longitudinally. In the source study's methods: Estimated nucleated cell counts came from reference gene primer amplification. TCRdb's table, derived via immunoSEQ multiplex PCR, lists solely in-frame clones and lacks some. V and J calls and clone size are those listed in that table; D and trimming were worked out from the DNA. Of some 300,000 clones listed, 75% to 90% were seen once; the top ten hold about an eighth. The sample consisted of peripheral blood. The sequence came from a woman in her seventies with COVID-19, enrolled during active disease.

CDR3 sequence (DNA): TGTGCCAGCTCTCCAGGACAGGGAGAGACCCAGTACTTC. Translating gives CASSPGQGETQYF. This chain connects TRBV18 to TRBJ2-5, with 8 bases that match TRBD1. The CDR3 runs 13 residues. Germline CDR1 KGHSH, CDR2 LQKENI. Germline trimming cut 6 bases from V and 4 bases from J; bases unmatched to any gene: 4.